A single sample is the source of the 22 T cell receptor beta chains below, sequenced in a study of T cell repertoires in cytomegalovirus infection. No antigen has been identified for these receptors. Via MiXCR, TCRdb re-called the reads, giving one row per CDR3 protein. There are about 830,000 distinct CDR3 sequences in the sample; approximately 30% occur only once, and about an eighth lies in the top ten. The sequencing here drew on cultured CD8+ T cells from PBMCs, taken from culture after CMV antigen stimulation. These receptors were obtained from a human donor in good health (CMV status not recorded). Some clones in this sample may be carry-over from other donors' samples.

In its sample, this clonotype was seen a few times. CDR3 region: CATSDFVRVLGQTLNTEAFF. CDR3 DNA sequence: TGTGCCACCAGTGATTTTGTTCGCGTACTGGGACAGACATTGAACACTGAAGCTTTCTTT. The rearrangement uses TRBV24-1 and TRBJ1-1; 7 nucleotides align to TRBD1. Germline values: CDR1 KGHDR, CDR2 SFDVKD. The V segment lost 1 base and the J segment 0 bases; nucleotides outside the gene matches: 16. This CDR3 spans 20 amino acids.

This clonotype was detected only a few times. The genes are TRBV27 and TRBJ2-5; the D gene is possibly TRBD1 (5 bases). Trimming left V 5 bases short and J 7 bases short, with 17 bases between. The CDR3 length is 14 residues. CDR1 and CDR2 from the germline V gene are MNHEY and SMNVEV (reference sequence). CDR3 amino acids: CASSPRVAAGTQYF. For the CDR3, the DNA is TGTGCCAGCAGTCCCAGGGTAGCCGCTGGGACCCAGTACTTC.

This clonotype has a count of ten or more. The chain is built from TRBV7-9 and TRBJ1-5; 8 bases are a match to TRBD1. The CDR3 sequence is 16 residues long. V trimming: 1 base; J trimming: 7 bases; junction bases outside the gene matches: 9. Per germline, CDR1 SEHNR and CDR2 FQNEAQ (reference sequence). The CDR3: CASSLEPSRGHQPQHF. CDR3 sequence (DNA): TGTGCCAGCAGCTTAGAACCCAGCAGGGGGCACCAGCCCCAGCATTTT.

V usage is TRBV13 and J usage is TRBJ2-1; 15 nucleotides line up with TRBD2. The CDR3 contains 17 residues. The germline V gene encodes CDR1 PRHDT and CDR2 FYEKMQ (reference sequence). J lost 2 bases, V lost 6 bases, and 5 bases had no gene match. As DNA, the CDR3 is TGTGCCAGCAGTGGGACTAGCGGGGGGTATACCTACAATGAGCAGTTCTTC. Residues: CASSGTSGGYTYNEQFF.

This clonotype was detected only a few times. The rearrangement joins TRBV27 to TRBJ1-1; 8 bases are shared with TRBD1. Germline V gene lookup returns CDR1 MNHEY and CDR2 SMNVEV (reference sequence). The CDR3 consists of 16 residues. V was clipped by 0 bases and J by 0 bases; unmatched bases: 3. CDR3 sequence reads: CASSLSRTGMNTEAFF. DNA for the CDR3: TGTGCCAGCAGTTTATCCCGGACAGGGATGAACACTGAAGCTTTCTTT.

The rearrangement uses TRBV15 and TRBJ1-5, with D tentatively TRBD1 (5 bases). V was trimmed by 1 base and J by 10 bases, leaving 14 bases between them. The CDR3 loop spans 14 amino acids. CDR1 is LNHNV and CDR2 is YYDKDF in the germline V gene (reference sequence). CDR3 in DNA: TGTGCCACCAGCAGAGTCGGGACGGCGGGACCCCAGCATTTT. Encoded protein: CATSRVGTAGPQHF. Complete variable domain (other parts from reference TRBV15 and TRBJ1-5): DAMVIQNPRYQVTQFGKPVTLSCSQTLNHNVMYWYQQKSSQAPKLLFHYYDKDFNNEADTPDNFQSRRPNTSFCFLDIRSPGLGDTAMYLCATSRVGTAGPQHFGDGTRLSIL.

The chain's CDR3 is CASIGGGPRGEQYF. CDR3 in DNA: TGTGCCAGCATAGGCGGGGGACCTCGTGGAGAGCAGTACTTC. The V call is TRBV6-6, the J call TRBJ2-7; 7 nucleotides agree with TRBD2. After removal of 7 bases from V and 7 bases from J, the junction contained 13 bases not matched to a gene. CDR3 size: 14 residues. The germline V gene has CDR1 MNHNY and CDR2 SVGAGI (reference sequence).

This clonotype was observed a handful of times. This CDR3 reads CASTWGREVQPQHF. The CDR3 nucleotides are TGTGCCAGCACCTGGGGCAGGGAGGTTCAGCCCCAGCATTTT. V gene TRBV6-6 combines with J gene TRBJ1-5, with D maybe TRBD1 (5 bases). This CDR3 comprises 14 residues. Germline-derived CDR1 and CDR2 are MNHNY and SVGAGI (reference sequence). Trimming removed 7 bases from V and 6 bases from J, with 16 bases in between.

This chain joins TRBV27 and TRBJ1-4; TRBD1 agrees at 9 bases. This CDR3 is built from 15 residues. Germline V gene sequence: CDR1 MNHEY, CDR2 SMNVEV (reference sequence). J gave up 7 bases and V 4 bases, and 7 bases lay outside the gene matches. CDR3 amino acids: CASSSTGGGGEKLFF. In nucleotides, the CDR3 is TGTGCCAGCAGTTCTACAGGGGGCGGCGGTGAAAAACTGTTTTTT.

This clonotype was detected a few times. The chain is built from TRBV7-9 and TRBJ2-5; the D call may be TRBD1 or TRBD2 (5 bases each). V lost 1 base to trimming and J lost 0 bases, with 15 bases between them. The CDR3 length is 17 residues. The V gene's germline CDR1 is SEHNR and CDR2 FQNEAQ (reference sequence). CDR3 sequence: CASSLVGDVWYQETQYF. CDR3 DNA: TGTGCCAGCAGCTTAGTGGGGGACGTATGGTACCAAGAGACCCAGTACTTC.

Ten or more counts support this clonotype. The J gene is TRBJ2-2, the V gene TRBV7-2; 7 nucleotides agree with TRBD2. Looked up from germline, CDR1 is SGHTA and CDR2 is FQGNSA. V shed 4 bases, J shed 5 bases, and the junction held 4 bases outside the gene matches. The CDR3 runs 14 residues. The CDR3 DNA reads TGTGCCAGCAGCTCGCAGGGAGGGACCGGGGAGCTGTTTTTT. Its protein product is CASSSQGGTGELFF.

This clonotype was found a few times. The V call is TRBV7-9, the J call TRBJ1-2, with no clear D. Looked up from germline, CDR1 is SEHNR and CDR2 is FQNEAQ (reference sequence). CDR3 length: 12 amino acids. V was clipped by 4 bases and J by 10 bases, with 13 bases between them. CDR3 DNA sequence: TGTGCCAGCAGCTATGCGGACCCTCTCTACACCTTC. Protein product: CASSYADPLYTF.

The chain employs TRBV19 and TRBJ1-1; a possible D gene is TRBD1 (6 bases). The CDR3 has 12 residues. Germline V gene data show CDR1 as LNHDA and CDR2 as SQIVND (reference sequence). V was trimmed by 4 bases and J by 7 bases, leaving 10 bases between them. The CDR3 reads CASSNLQGEAFF. CDR3 in DNA: TGTGCCAGTAGTAACCTACAGGGTGAAGCTTTCTTT.

The genes are TRBV27 and TRBJ1-1, with TRBD1 matching over 7 bases. After removal of 4 bases from V and 4 bases from J, the junction contained 18 bases not matched to a gene. The CDR3 sequence is 18 residues long. Germline assignment: CDR1 MNHEY and CDR2 SMNVEV (reference sequence). In DNA form, the CDR3 reads TGTGCCAGCAGTTCAATGACCGGGTCATACAGGGGAGGCACTGAAGCTTTCTTT. Translation: CASSSMTGSYRGGTEAFF.

This clonotype came up a few times. V and J are TRBV6-5 and TRBJ1-2; 8 positions match TRBD1. The CDR3 spans 15 residues. The junction had 7 bases not matched to a gene; V was cut back by 1 base and J by 6 bases. CDR1 is MNHEY and CDR2 is SVGAGI in the germline V gene. This chain's CDR3 is CASSYFRGGQDGYTF. The CDR3 DNA follows: TGTGCCAGCAGTTACTTCAGGGGGGGACAGGATGGCTACACCTTC.

This clonotype was counted a few times. This chain joins TRBV27 and TRBJ1-3; the D is unclear. CDR1 MNHEY and CDR2 SMNVEV come from the germline V gene (reference sequence). CDR3 length equals 13 residues. The V end lost 4 bases, the J end lost 1 base, and 5 bases lay between the germline ends. CDR3: CASSSGSGNTIYF. The CDR3 nucleotides are TGTGCCAGCAGTTCAGGTTCTGGAAACACCATATATTTT.

This clonotype was seen more than once but under ten times. The V and J genes are TRBV4-1 and TRBJ2-1, with 8 bases aligning to TRBD1. Germline-derived CDR1 and CDR2 are MGHRA and YSYEKL. This CDR3 spans 14 amino acids. Trimming removed 8 bases from V and 3 bases from J; junction bases left unmatched: 6. The CDR3 region has the DNA TGCGCCAGCTCGGACAGGGAAAACTACAATGAGCAGTTCTTC. Encoded protein: CASSDRENYNEQFF.

The table lists this clonotype with a few counts. J is TRBJ1-2 and V is TRBV27, with no clear D. Trimming shortened V by 10 bases and J by 0 bases, and 12 bases separated the two germline ends. The CDR3 extends over 13 amino acids. Looked up from germline, CDR1 is MNHEY and CDR2 is SMNVEV (reference sequence). The CDR3 loop is CAKKESTNYGYTF. Written as DNA, the CDR3 is TGTGCCAAGAAGGAATCTACTAACTATGGCTACACCTTC.

The rearrangement joins TRBV7-3 to TRBJ2-1, with TRBD1 identical over 9 bases. Per germline, CDR1 SGHTA and CDR2 FQGTGA. J lost 6 bases, V lost 1 base, and 4 bases had no gene match. This CDR3 comprises 15 residues. The CDR3 sequence is CASSLRQGEGNEQFF. The CDR3 region has the DNA TGTGCCAGCAGCTTAAGACAGGGGGAGGGCAATGAGCAGTTCTTC.

Only a few counts were recorded for this clonotype. V and J are TRBV24-1 and TRBJ1-5, with D hard to call. Trimming pared 1 base from V and 5 bases from J, leaving 5 bases between. The CDR3 is 13 amino acids. Germline V lookup: CDR1 KGHDR, CDR2 SFDVKD. The CDR3 protein is CATSDFPDQPQHF. CDR3 in DNA: TGTGCCACCAGTGATTTTCCTGATCAGCCCCAGCATTTT.

The sample holds a few counts of this clonotype. The chain uses TRBV7-9 and TRBJ2-1, with 9 nucleotides matching TRBD1. With V trimmed by 5 bases and J by 7 bases, 9 bases remained unmatched. CDR1 is SEHNR, CDR2 FQNEAQ, per germline (reference sequence). The length of the CDR3 is 15 residues. The CDR3 loop reads CASSAGGQGRNEQFF. CDR3 coding DNA: TGTGCCAGCAGCGCCGGCGGACAGGGGAGGAATGAGCAGTTCTTC. The complete variable domain, with remaining parts taken from reference TRBV7-9 and TRBJ2-1, reads DTGVSQNPRHKITKRGQNVTFRCDPISEHNRLYWYRQTLGQGPEFLTYFQNEAQLEKSRLLSDRFSAERPKGSFSTLEIQRTEQGDSAMYLCASSAGGQGRNEQFFGPGTRLTVL.

This clonotype came up a few times. The chain links TRBV7-8 to TRBJ2-2; TRBD1 matches at 7 bases. Germline V gene lookup returns CDR1 SGHVS and CDR2 FQNEAQ. The CDR3 extends over 17 amino acids. Trimming took 5 bases from V and 0 from J; bases not matched to a gene: 9. CDR3 protein: CASSPLQGSANTGELFF. CDR3 DNA sequence: TGTGCCAGCAGCCCTCTACAGGGGAGCGCGAACACCGGGGAGCTGTTTTTT.